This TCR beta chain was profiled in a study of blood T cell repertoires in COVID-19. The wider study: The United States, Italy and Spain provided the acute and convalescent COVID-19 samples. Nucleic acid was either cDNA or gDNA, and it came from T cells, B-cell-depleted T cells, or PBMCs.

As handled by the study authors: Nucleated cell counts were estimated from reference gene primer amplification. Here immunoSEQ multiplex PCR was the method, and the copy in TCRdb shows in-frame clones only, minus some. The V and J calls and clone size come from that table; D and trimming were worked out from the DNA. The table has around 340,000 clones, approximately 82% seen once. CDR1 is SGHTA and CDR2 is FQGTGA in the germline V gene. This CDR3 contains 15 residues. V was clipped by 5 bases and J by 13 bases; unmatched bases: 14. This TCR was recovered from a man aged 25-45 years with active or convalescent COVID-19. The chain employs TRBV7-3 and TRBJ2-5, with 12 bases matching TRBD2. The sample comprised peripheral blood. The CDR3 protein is CASSTPVTSGGNVYF. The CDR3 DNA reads TGTGCCAGCAGCACCCCCGTGACTAGCGGGGGCAATGTGTACTTC.